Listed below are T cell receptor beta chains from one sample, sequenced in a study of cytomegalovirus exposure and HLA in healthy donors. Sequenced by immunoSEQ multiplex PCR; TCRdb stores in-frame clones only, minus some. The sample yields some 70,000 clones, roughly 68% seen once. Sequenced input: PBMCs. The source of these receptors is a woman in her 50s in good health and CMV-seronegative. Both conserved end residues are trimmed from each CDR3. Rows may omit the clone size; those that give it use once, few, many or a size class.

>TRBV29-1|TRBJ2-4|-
SGGDRENIQY
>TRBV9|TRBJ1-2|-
ASSVVEGIHGYT
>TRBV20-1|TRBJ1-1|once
SAAWTGEAF
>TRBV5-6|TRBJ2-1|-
ASSPDYRLYNEQF
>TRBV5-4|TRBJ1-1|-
ASSLMTVNTEAF
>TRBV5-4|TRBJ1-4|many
ASSAGQGLPNEKLF
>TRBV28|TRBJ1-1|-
ASSLSSSEQGELFAEAF
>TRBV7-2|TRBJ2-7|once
ASSLYRGDEQY
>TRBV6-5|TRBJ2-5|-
ASSFGLAVQETQY
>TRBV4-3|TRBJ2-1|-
ASSQDESGWRGEQF
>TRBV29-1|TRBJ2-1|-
SVAGLAGGRGSNEQF
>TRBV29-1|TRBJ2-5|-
SVEGTGETQY
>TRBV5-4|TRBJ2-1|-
ASSLRAGQGNYNEQF
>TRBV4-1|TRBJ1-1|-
ASSPPSGGNTEAF
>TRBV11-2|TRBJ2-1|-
ASSLDTTGFAAEQF
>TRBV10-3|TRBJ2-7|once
AIRAWTGYEQY
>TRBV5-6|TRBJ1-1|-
ASSLDRAIGAF
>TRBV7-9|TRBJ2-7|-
ASTLGTGPYEQY
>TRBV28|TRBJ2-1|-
ASSWAGTSTYEQF
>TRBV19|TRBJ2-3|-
ASSIQLEEQY
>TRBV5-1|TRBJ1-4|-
ASSSLPGHLNEKLF
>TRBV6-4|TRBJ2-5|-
ASSGTSGMTPH
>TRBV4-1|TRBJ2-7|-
ASSHRLAGSYEQY
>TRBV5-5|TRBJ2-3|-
ASTLAGSTDTQY
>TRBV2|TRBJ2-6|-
ARQGNGANVLT
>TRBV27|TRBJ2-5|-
ASSSGNQQETQY
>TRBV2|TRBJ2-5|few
ASSGVLQETQY
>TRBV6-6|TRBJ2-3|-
ASSGTSGSNTQY
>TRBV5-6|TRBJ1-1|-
ASSLAGNMNTEAF
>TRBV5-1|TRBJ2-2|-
ASSPRAGSGAGELF
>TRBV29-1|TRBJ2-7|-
SPSGGNEQY
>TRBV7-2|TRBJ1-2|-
ASSIRPGQGAVIRYT
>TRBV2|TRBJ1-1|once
ASAKETNTEAF
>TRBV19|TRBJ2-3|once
ASRAREDTQY
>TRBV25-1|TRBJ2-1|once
ASSDDRGETYNEQF
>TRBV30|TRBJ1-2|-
AWRRMVEGYT
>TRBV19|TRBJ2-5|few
ASSIGGLAGGPGETQY
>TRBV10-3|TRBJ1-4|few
AISESRVDEKLF
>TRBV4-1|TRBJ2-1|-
ASSQGLRGGRAAYNEQF
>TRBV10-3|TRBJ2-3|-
AISDSGLAGKTDTQY
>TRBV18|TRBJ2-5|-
ASSPVHRGQETQY
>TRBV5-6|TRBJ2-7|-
ASSLIRDRGINEQY
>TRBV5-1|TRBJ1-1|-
ASSLSQKNTEAF
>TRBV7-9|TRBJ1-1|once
ASSPQGARTEAF
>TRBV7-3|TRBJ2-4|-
ASSLGATGTSANIQY
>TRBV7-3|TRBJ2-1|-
ASSFGTGPPYNEQF
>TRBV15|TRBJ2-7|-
ATSRGGQESYEQY
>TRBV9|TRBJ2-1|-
ASSGGGASYNEQF
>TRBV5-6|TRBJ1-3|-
ASSAPGSGNTIY
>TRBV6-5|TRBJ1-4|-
ASSYGVDAKLF
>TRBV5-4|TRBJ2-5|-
ASSAKEGGETQY
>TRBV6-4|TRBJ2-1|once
ASSEGGQYNEQF
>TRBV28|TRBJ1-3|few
ASSHRRGRPGNTIY
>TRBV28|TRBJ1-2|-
ASSLRGQGSGWRYT
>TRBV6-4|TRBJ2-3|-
ASSLLPSRADTQY
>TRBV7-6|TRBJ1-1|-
ASSLASGAGEAF
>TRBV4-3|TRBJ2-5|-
ASSQAAGGPETQY
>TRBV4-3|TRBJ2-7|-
ASSQDWWGGGVSYEQY
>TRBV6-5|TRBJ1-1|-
ATLDRDAEAF
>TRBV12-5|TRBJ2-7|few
ASGSLAVGQY